This TCR beta chain emerged from a study of blood T cell repertoires in COVID-19. About the study: Collection of acute and convalescent COVID-19 samples took place in the United States, Italy and Spain. The analysed material was cDNA or gDNA that came from T cells, B-cell-depleted T cells, or PBMCs.

Per the authors' pipeline: Amplifying reference gene primers gave estimates of nucleated cell counts. The assay was immunoSEQ multiplex PCR, and TCRdb's table has in-frame clones only and misses some. The V and J calls and clone size are taken from that table; D and trimming were inferred from the DNA. Counted here are approximately 68,000 clones, approximately 85% occurring once; the ten biggest clones make up around 32%. Sequencing used peripheral blood. This clonotype was sampled from a woman aged 80 or older with active or convalescent COVID-19.

DNA of the CDR3: TGTGCCAGTAGTATAGTGTTCGCAGGGTATGAAAAACTGTTTTTT. Protein sequence: CASSIVFAGYEKLFF. The chain is built from TRBV19 and TRBJ1-4; perhaps TRBD1 as D (5 bases). Trimming pared 1 base from V and 6 bases from J, leaving 12 bases between. Germline V CDR1 and CDR2: LNHDA, SQIVND (reference sequence). This CDR3 comprises 15 residues.